This T cell receptor (beta chain) derives from a study of blood T cells in healthy people across ages (dated by TCRdb to the mid-2010s). Describing the broader study: Template switching captured roughly one uniquely barcoded TCR beta cDNA molecule per two T cells in model experiments. Age-related changes in TCR beta repertoire diversity were measured in the study by deep sequencing normalized with unique cDNA molecular identifiers. Donors were grouped into four age groups: young (average approximately 15 years), middle-aged (roughly 40), aged (around 56) and long-lived (over 80). To avoid experimental bias, donors of different ages were distributed randomly across sequencing lanes. For two donors (one aged 18 to 30 and one aged 80 or older), the study analyzed two additional independent replicas of 1 million unique cDNA reads from the same blood draw. Results and caveats for the whole study, not just this receptor: Compared with the aged group, the long-lived group had more naive CD4+ T cells, fewer expanded clones and increased TCR diversity, a pattern suggesting age selection. Bulk unsorted PBMC profiling prevented conclusive comparison of naive and antigen-experienced compartments. Estimates of total diversity based on one million sequenced T cells were regarded as lower bounds and as underestimates. The percentage of naive T cells measured by flow cytometry correlated strongly with observed TCR beta diversity. As age increased, observed TCR beta diversity per million T cells dropped in a roughly linear way, and a significant reduction was already evident by age 40. Because donor CMV infection status was unknown, age-related changes in expanded clonotypes were potentially confounded.

Donors were 39 systemically healthy Caucasian individuals from Russia aged roughly 6 to 90 years. Each donor gave ten milliliters of peripheral blood, collected into EDTA-treated Vacutainer tubes. Ficoll-Paque density-gradient centrifugation was used to isolate PBMCs, with at least 6 million per sample. Trizol reagent was used to extract total RNA from PBMCs, with at least 6 micrograms per sample. The percentages of naive CD45RAhigh/CD27high T cells were determined by flow cytometry on a PBMC aliquot from every donor. The protocol used for the library was 5' RACE. The sequencing machine was an Illumina HiSeq 2500. A second roughly 6 to 12 cycle PCR used a sample-barcoded 5' primer and a J-beta primer mix. A template-switch 5' adaptor carrying 12 random nucleotides introduced a unique molecular identifier onto each TCR beta cDNA molecule. Each sample yielded at least 3 million CDR3-containing paired-end reads. First-strand cDNA synthesis was performed from all RNA using the Mint cDNA synthesis kit, with priming by a TRBC-specific oligonucleotide. Following uracil-DNA glycosylase treatment, a first 18-cycle PCR with universal primers M1SS and BC2_uni_R was performed on all cDNA. As for the original processing: For normalization, 1 million high-quality reads were randomly selected from each sample, with every read carrying a distinct molecular identifier. Instead of being binned into consensus sequences, reads with shared molecular identifiers were discarded. CDR3 identification, clonotype clustering and error correction used MiTCR with a Q25 quality threshold and the strictest error-elimination algorithm. Lower-bound total TCR beta diversity was estimated with a nonparametric unseen species model using Euler transformation. Through fastp at Q25 and MiXCR, TCRdb rebuilt clones from the public reads, retaining in-frame beta chains. Every entry covers one CDR3 protein and lists the most common genes and DNA from its rows. The V and J calls were not made by the authors but by TCRdb's processing. Within this sample are about 630,000 distinct CDR3 sequences, with under 25% of them counted one time only. The ten largest make up roughly 3.4% of the sample.

On this clonotype: The clone's antigen remains unknown. No qualities accompany the bases; no much larger clone lies one base away.

This TCR derives from a man between 65 and 79 years old in good health. The sequenced sample was blood.

The sequence in DNA is TGTGCCAGCTATTTTGGAAGGGAGGGCTTTAACTATGGCTACACCTTC. The encoded protein is CASYFGREGFNYGYTF. Recombination connected TRBV12-3 or TRBV12-4 to TRBJ1-2, with an unclear D gene assignment. The junction carries 20 bases between V and J, which are trimmed by 8 bases and 1 base respectively. Measured from the cysteine to the phenylalanine, the CDR3 is 16 residues long. Just CDR3 DNA is preserved here, 48 bases in frame from base 1.